This T cell receptor beta chain is from a study of memory CD4+ T cells and cytomegalovirus serostatus. Sequencing used immunoSEQ multiplex PCR; TCRdb keeps in-frame clones, though not all of them. This sample has tens of thousands of clones, with 82% found just once. CDR3 length: 15 amino acids. The V gene's germline CDR1 is MNHEY and CDR2 SVGAGI. The V end was cut by 1 base, the J end by 4 bases, with 13 bases between. Single viable CD3+CD4+CD8-CD45RO+ cells were sorted as the memory CD4+ T cells. The V and J genes are TRBV6-5 and TRBJ1-2, with TRBD1 as a possible D gene (6 bases). The clonotype comes from an adult in good health and CMV-seronegative. What was sequenced was memory CD4+ T cells from blood. The CDR3 sequence: CASSYLAGALYGYTF. CDR3 DNA sequence: TGTGCCAGCAGTTACTTGGCGGGGGCTCTCTATGGCTACACCTTC.